A selection of T cell receptor beta chains follows, all from one sample in a study of metastatic and nonmetastatic thyroid tumors. TCRdb re-called the PCR reads with MiXCR. The table records tens of thousands of clones, roughly 24% of them present only once. Sequencing was carried out using tumor tissue. Receptors were obtained from a female donor with papillary thyroid cancer or a benign thyroid nodule (not recorded which). Some clones in this sample may be carry-over from other donors' samples. Both conserved end residues are trimmed from each CDR3.

j_call v_call cdr3_aa
TRBJ2-3 TRBV5-1 ASSWRGSGASASTDTQY
TRBJ2-7 TRBV5-1 ASSLEVGQIYEQY
TRBJ2-7 TRBV7-2 ASSLAFRGYYEQY
TRBJ2-7 TRBV5-6 ASSSRRVDKQY
TRBJ2-2 TRBV5-1 ASSQGLAGPNTGELF
TRBJ1-5 TRBV27 ASSLDRDQHQH
TRBJ2-1 TRBV4-1 ASSQPGLAGGNEQF
TRBJ2-1 TRBV11-2 ASSPNGGQGGNEQF
TRBJ1-2 TRBV7-9 ASSYVVRVSYCYT
TRBJ1-1 TRBV10-3 AISEGDRNTEAF
TRBJ2-5 TRBV10-3 AINSGTAQETQY
TRBJ1-1 TRBV27 ASREGQGVTEAF
TRBJ1-2 TRBV3-1 ASSPPDGMGYT
TRBJ1-2 TRBV30 AWSNRGADYGYT
TRBJ2-1 TRBV28 ASSFNRGSQF
TRBJ2-3 TRBV24-1 ATADTDTQY
TRBJ2-5 TRBV19 ASSIAGQDKETQY
TRBJ2-7 TRBV28 ASRTGLEQY
TRBJ1-4 TRBV7-2 ASKENYNEKLF
TRBJ2-4 TRBV4-2 ASSGQGDAKNIQY
TRBJ2-3 TRBV4-1 ASIQVGTWVTDTQY
TRBJ2-7 TRBV4-2 ASSQRNSDEQY
TRBJ1-3 TRBV5-4 ASREQLSGNTIY
TRBJ1-2 TRBV3-1 ASRQAGAGGYT
TRBJ1-5 TRBV7-8 ASRSDGGNQPQH
TRBJ1-2 TRBV18 ASSPPNNPTYGYT
TRBJ2-7 TRBV3-1 ASSQGHLTVSYEQY
TRBJ2-2 TRBV19 ASTDDSLEAGELF
TRBJ2-7 TRBV29-1 SVSGGLQEREQY
TRBJ2-5 TRBV14 ASSLGTGGKQETQY
TRBJ1-6 TRBV5-5 AIIVIRGENSPLH
TRBJ2-2 TRBV9 ASSSGGARTGELF
TRBJ2-7 TRBV6-1 ATKRRALDEQY
TRBJ1-2 TRBV28 ASSSGQGSGYT
TRBJ2-7 TRBV30 AWIDSTGAYEQY
TRBJ1-6 TRBV28 ATKLWGQGEGSPLH
TRBJ1-4 TRBV4-3 ASIQGQGGGKLF
TRBJ2-3 TRBV3-1 ASSRERGHTDTQY
TRBJ1-6 TRBV4-1 VSSQLDGALH
TRBJ1-3 TRBV7-2 ASSLRQGTGNTIY
TRBJ2-1 TRBV12-3/TRBV12-4 ASSWLAGAYNEQF
TRBJ2-4 TRBV6-1 ASSPFGAKNIQY
TRBJ2-7 TRBV19 ATGTGDREQY
TRBJ1-6 TRBV6-5 ASSFGGQNNSPLH
TRBJ1-5 TRBV4-2 ASSQDPGQPQH
TRBJ2-2 TRBV6-1 ASSWGTGGTGELF
TRBJ2-7 TRBV5-8 ASSFIGSSYEQY
TRBJ2-3 TRBV9 ASSGTWDTQY
TRBJ1-1 TRBV29-1 SVCRTGDTEAF